Listed below are T cell receptor beta chains from one sample, sequenced in a study of blood T cell repertoires in COVID-19. The table came from immunoSEQ multiplex PCR; TCRdb's copy has only in-frame clones and leaves some out. The data show under 300,000 clones, 80% to 90% seen once. The sequencing sample was made of peripheral blood. The source is a woman aged 45-65 years who had recovered from COVID-19. The CDR3 runs from the conserved cysteine through the conserved F or W. Each record gives: CDR3 DNA, CDR3 protein, D gene, clone size, V gene, J gene. D genes are given only for firm matches. Rows give clone size only sometimes, using once, few, many, or a class for an expanded clone.

CDR3 DNA: TGTGCCAGCTCACTAACAGGGGACTACGAGCAGTACTTC; CDR3 protein: CASSLTGDYEQYF; D gene: TRBD1; clone size: .; V gene: TRBV18; J gene: TRBJ2-7
CDR3 DNA: TGTGCCAGCAGTGAAGGGGCTAGCGGGACGCAGTACTTC; CDR3 protein: CASSEGASGTQYF; D gene: TRBD2; clone size: .; V gene: TRBV25-1; J gene: TRBJ2-7
CDR3 DNA: TGTGCCAGCTCACCGAATGAGGGGGGGACTGAAGCTTTCTTT; CDR3 protein: CASSPNEGGTEAFF; D gene: .; clone size: .; V gene: TRBV18; J gene: TRBJ1-1
CDR3 DNA: TGTGCTAGTGGTTGGGGGGTGGGGTCAGATACGCAGTATTTT; CDR3 protein: CASGWGVGSDTQYF; D gene: .; clone size: .; V gene: TRBV12-5; J gene: TRBJ2-3
CDR3 DNA: TGTGCCTGGGACCATTTTAGCGGGAGGGCGAGTGAGCAGTTCTTC; CDR3 protein: CAWDHFSGRASEQFF; D gene: TRBD2; clone size: .; V gene: TRBV30; J gene: TRBJ2-1
CDR3 DNA: TGTGCCAGCAGCCCAAAGGCGGGGCACGAGCAGTACTTC; CDR3 protein: CASSPKAGHEQYF; D gene: .; clone size: .; V gene: TRBV7-2; J gene: TRBJ2-7
CDR3 DNA: TGTGCCAGCAGGGGAAGGGGAAACACTGAAGCTTTCTTT; CDR3 protein: CASRGRGNTEAFF; D gene: .; clone size: .; V gene: TRBV7-2; J gene: TRBJ1-1
CDR3 DNA: TGTGCCAGCAGTTCCCGGTCGGACAATGAGCAGTTCTTC; CDR3 protein: CASSSRSDNEQFF; D gene: .; clone size: .; V gene: TRBV6-5; J gene: TRBJ2-1
CDR3 DNA: TGTGCCAGCAGTTACTCGACGACTAATCAGCCCCAGCATTTT; CDR3 protein: CASSYSTTNQPQHF; D gene: .; clone size: few; V gene: TRBV6-2/TRBV6-3; J gene: TRBJ1-5
CDR3 DNA: TGTGCCAGTGTTTACGGGGGGGCAATGGCTAATTCACCCCTCCACTTT; CDR3 protein: CASVYGGAMANSPLHF; D gene: .; clone size: few; V gene: TRBV7-9; J gene: TRBJ1-6
CDR3 DNA: TGTGCCAGCAGCAAAGGGAGGGACAGTTTAAACAAAGAGTACCAAGAGACCCAGTACTTC; CDR3 protein: CASSKGRDSLNKEYQETQYF; D gene: .; clone size: .; V gene: TRBV21-1; J gene: TRBJ2-5
CDR3 DNA: TGTGCCAGCAGGACCCCCCGGGACAGGGTTGTAGGTGAAAAACTGTTTTTT; CDR3 protein: CASRTPRDRVVGEKLFF; D gene: TRBD1; clone size: .; V gene: TRBV14; J gene: TRBJ1-4
CDR3 DNA: TGCGCCAGCAGTCCAGGCGGGGGGAACACTGAAGCTTTCTTT; CDR3 protein: CASSPGGGNTEAFF; D gene: .; clone size: .; V gene: TRBV5-1; J gene: TRBJ1-1
CDR3 DNA: TGTGCCAGCTCAGACACCGGGACAGGGTACAGACGTCGGGATACGCAGTATTTT; CDR3 protein: CASSDTGTGYRRRDTQYF; D gene: TRBD1; clone size: .; V gene: TRBV18; J gene: TRBJ2-3
CDR3 DNA: TGTGCCGGAGGGGCGGACACCCCCTACGAGCAGTACTTC; CDR3 protein: CAGGADTPYEQYF; D gene: .; clone size: .; V gene: TRBV21-1; J gene: TRBJ2-7
CDR3 DNA: TGCGCCAGCAGCGGGCAGACCTACAATGAGCAGTTCTTC; CDR3 protein: CASSGQTYNEQFF; D gene: .; clone size: once; V gene: TRBV5-1; J gene: TRBJ2-1
CDR3 DNA: TGTGCCAGCAGTTTAACAGGGGCCGACACTGAAGCTTTCTTT; CDR3 protein: CASSLTGADTEAFF; D gene: TRBD1; clone size: .; V gene: TRBV27; J gene: TRBJ1-1
CDR3 DNA: TGTGCCAGCAGCTTAGCCCTGGGGCCCCGAAGGACTGAAGCTTTCTTT; CDR3 protein: CASSLALGPRRTEAFF; D gene: .; clone size: .; V gene: TRBV7-9; J gene: TRBJ1-1
CDR3 DNA: TGCGCCAGCAGCCAAAATGGACAGAAGAACACTGAAGCTTTCTTT; CDR3 protein: CASSQNGQKNTEAFF; D gene: .; clone size: .; V gene: TRBV5-1; J gene: TRBJ1-1
CDR3 DNA: TGTGCCAGTTCCCGAGCGGGAGATCTCTACGAGCAGTACTTC; CDR3 protein: CASSRAGDLYEQYF; D gene: TRBD2; clone size: once; V gene: TRBV19; J gene: TRBJ2-7
CDR3 DNA: TGTGCCAGCAGCCCTGACGTGCGGGGGGGCGCGGAGACCCAGTACTTC; CDR3 protein: CASSPDVRGGAETQYF; D gene: TRBD2; clone size: .; V gene: TRBV7-2; J gene: TRBJ2-5
CDR3 DNA: TGTGCCAGCAGTACCAGACTAGGGAGCCAAGAGACCCAGTACTTC; CDR3 protein: CASSTRLGSQETQYF; D gene: .; clone size: .; V gene: TRBV6-5; J gene: TRBJ2-5
CDR3 DNA: TGTGCCAGCAGCTTAGAGGGGGTAAGGTCTGGGGCCAACGTCCTGACTTTC; CDR3 protein: CASSLEGVRSGANVLTF; D gene: .; clone size: .; V gene: TRBV13; J gene: TRBJ2-6
CDR3 DNA: TGCGCCAGCAGCTTGGGCGGCCTCACTAGCACAGATACGCAGTATTTT; CDR3 protein: CASSLGGLTSTDTQYF; D gene: .; clone size: .; V gene: TRBV5-1; J gene: TRBJ2-3
CDR3 DNA: TGTGCCAGCAGTACCGGGAATCTCTACGAGCAGTACTTC; CDR3 protein: CASSTGNLYEQYF; D gene: .; clone size: .; V gene: TRBV28; J gene: TRBJ2-7
CDR3 DNA: TGTGCTAGTGCCATGACTAGCGGGGGGGCCAGTGTTAATGAGCAGTTCTTC; CDR3 protein: CASAMTSGGASVNEQFF; D gene: TRBD2; clone size: .; V gene: TRBV12-5; J gene: TRBJ2-1
CDR3 DNA: TGTGCCAGCAGTACGCGGGACAGGGGACGAGGAGGAACCTACAATGAGCAGTTCTTC; CDR3 protein: CASSTRDRGRGGTYNEQFF; D gene: TRBD1; clone size: once; V gene: TRBV6-2/TRBV6-3; J gene: TRBJ2-1
CDR3 DNA: TGTGCCAGCAGCTCTAGCGGGGGGGCCTCTGAGCAGTTCTTC; CDR3 protein: CASSSSGGASEQFF; D gene: TRBD2; clone size: .; V gene: TRBV7-3; J gene: TRBJ2-1
CDR3 DNA: TGTGCCTGTACGACGATTAGCGGCAACAATGAGCAGTTCTTC; CDR3 protein: CACTTISGNNEQFF; D gene: .; clone size: .; V gene: TRBV6-5; J gene: TRBJ2-1
CDR3 DNA: TGTGCCAGCAGCATGGAAGGGACAGGATCCTATGGCTACACCTTC; CDR3 protein: CASSMEGTGSYGYTF; D gene: TRBD1; clone size: .; V gene: TRBV5-5; J gene: TRBJ1-2
CDR3 DNA: TGTGCCACCCAGTTCTCGAGGGAGGCTGAAGCTTTCTTT; CDR3 protein: CATQFSREAEAFF; D gene: .; clone size: .; V gene: TRBV28; J gene: TRBJ1-1
CDR3 DNA: TGTGCCAGTAGTAAAACAACAGGTTTTCGCTCCTACGAGCAGTACTTC; CDR3 protein: CASSKTTGFRSYEQYF; D gene: .; clone size: few; V gene: TRBV19; J gene: TRBJ2-7
CDR3 DNA: TGTGCCAGCAGCCAAGATGAACTAGCGGCCTACAATGAGCAGTTCTTC; CDR3 protein: CASSQDELAAYNEQFF; D gene: TRBD2; clone size: .; V gene: TRBV4-2; J gene: TRBJ2-1
CDR3 DNA: TGTGCCAGCCATGCCCCGGGACAGGGATATAATTCACCCCTCCACTTT; CDR3 protein: CASHAPGQGYNSPLHF; D gene: TRBD1; clone size: once; V gene: TRBV28; J gene: TRBJ1-6
CDR3 DNA: TGTGCCAGCAGTCAGAGGGCCCCCTACGAGCAGTACTTC; CDR3 protein: CASSQRAPYEQYF; D gene: .; clone size: .; V gene: TRBV7-8; J gene: TRBJ2-7
CDR3 DNA: TGTGCCAGTAGATCCTCGGAGTCTTACAATGAGCAGTTCTTC; CDR3 protein: CASRSSESYNEQFF; D gene: .; clone size: .; V gene: TRBV19; J gene: TRBJ2-1
CDR3 DNA: TGTGCCAGCAGTGGGGGGACTAGCGGGAATCACAATGAGCAGTTCTTC; CDR3 protein: CASSGGTSGNHNEQFF; D gene: TRBD2; clone size: .; V gene: TRBV27; J gene: TRBJ2-1
CDR3 DNA: TGCGCCAGCAGCGCCAACAGCGGGGAAAAACTGTTTTTT; CDR3 protein: CASSANSGEKLFF; D gene: .; clone size: .; V gene: TRBV5-1; J gene: TRBJ1-4
CDR3 DNA: TGTGCCAGCAGCGCCGGGACAGGGGGAAGGGGCTACACCTTC; CDR3 protein: CASSAGTGGRGYTF; D gene: TRBD1; clone size: .; V gene: TRBV7-2; J gene: TRBJ1-2
CDR3 DNA: TGTGCCAGCAGCGAACAGGGGGCGCGAACAGATACGCAGTATTTT; CDR3 protein: CASSEQGARTDTQYF; D gene: TRBD1; clone size: .; V gene: TRBV27; J gene: TRBJ2-3
CDR3 DNA: TGTGCCACCCAGGACAGGCAAGAGACCCAGTACTTC; CDR3 protein: CATQDRQETQYF; D gene: TRBD1; clone size: .; V gene: TRBV28; J gene: TRBJ2-5
CDR3 DNA: TGTGCCAGCAGGATAGTCGGGGAGGATTCACCCCTCCACTTT; CDR3 protein: CASRIVGEDSPLHF; D gene: .; clone size: .; V gene: TRBV6-5; J gene: TRBJ1-6
CDR3 DNA: TGCGCCAGCAGTCCCGGGCGGGACTATAGCAATCAGCCCCAGCATTTT; CDR3 protein: CASSPGRDYSNQPQHF; D gene: .; clone size: .; V gene: TRBV23-1; J gene: TRBJ1-5
CDR3 DNA: TGCGCCAGCAGCCCCCCGGTTAATGCCTACGAGCAGTACTTC; CDR3 protein: CASSPPVNAYEQYF; D gene: .; clone size: .; V gene: TRBV5-1; J gene: TRBJ2-7
CDR3 DNA: TGTGCCAGCAGTTCCCGGGACAGGGGCTACAATGAGCAGTTCTTC; CDR3 protein: CASSSRDRGYNEQFF; D gene: TRBD1; clone size: .; V gene: TRBV28; J gene: TRBJ2-1
CDR3 DNA: TGTGCCAGCAGACAGTTAGGACAGGGCTTCTACGAGCAGTACTTC; CDR3 protein: CASRQLGQGFYEQYF; D gene: TRBD1; clone size: .; V gene: TRBV6-5; J gene: TRBJ2-7
CDR3 DNA: TGTGCCAGCAGCCTCAGGGGGCGGAGTGAAAAACTGTTTTTT; CDR3 protein: CASSLRGRSEKLFF; D gene: TRBD1; clone size: once; V gene: TRBV5-5; J gene: TRBJ1-4
CDR3 DNA: TGTGCCTGGAGTTATACGGGGGGGCGAGTAGAGACCCAGTACTTC; CDR3 protein: CAWSYTGGRVETQYF; D gene: TRBD2; clone size: .; V gene: TRBV30; J gene: TRBJ2-5
CDR3 DNA: TGTGCCAGTAGAATAGCAGGGGATTATCAGCCCCAGCATTTT; CDR3 protein: CASRIAGDYQPQHF; D gene: .; clone size: .; V gene: TRBV19; J gene: TRBJ1-5
CDR3 DNA: TGTGCCAGTAGTATAATTAGCCGGGAAGGATATCAGCCCCAGCATTTT; CDR3 protein: CASSIISREGYQPQHF; D gene: .; clone size: .; V gene: TRBV19; J gene: TRBJ1-5
CDR3 DNA: TGCGCCAGCAGCGGGACAGGGGATACTGGAAACACCATATATTTT; CDR3 protein: CASSGTGDTGNTIYF; D gene: TRBD1; clone size: .; V gene: TRBV5-1; J gene: TRBJ1-3
CDR3 DNA: TGTGCCAGCAGCTTGAGGGGGCGCACCGGGGAGCTGTTTTTT; CDR3 protein: CASSLRGRTGELFF; D gene: TRBD1; clone size: .; V gene: TRBV7-2; J gene: TRBJ2-2